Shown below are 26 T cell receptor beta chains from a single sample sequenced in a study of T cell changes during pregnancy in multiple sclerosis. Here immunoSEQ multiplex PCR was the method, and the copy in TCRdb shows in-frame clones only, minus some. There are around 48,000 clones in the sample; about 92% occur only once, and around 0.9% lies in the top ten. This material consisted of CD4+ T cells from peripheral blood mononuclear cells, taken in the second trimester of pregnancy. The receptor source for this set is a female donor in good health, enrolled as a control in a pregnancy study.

CDR3 sequence: CASSISGTGGYGYTF. The CDR3 DNA reads TGTGCCAGCAGCATTTCCGGGACAGGGGGATATGGCTACACCTTC. This sequence joins TRBV7-2 and TRBJ1-2; 11 nucleotides align to TRBD1. Trimming removed 5 bases from V and 5 bases from J; junction bases left unmatched: 7. Germline V CDR1 and CDR2: SGHTA, FQGNSA. The CDR3 loop spans 15 amino acids. Full variable domain (rest looked up from reference TRBV7-2 and TRBJ1-2): GAGVSQSPSNKVTEKGKDVELRCDPISGHTALYWYRQSLGQGLEFLIYFQGNSAPDKSGLPSDRFSAERTGGSVSTLTIQRTQQEDSAVYLCASSISGTGGYGYTFGSGTRLTVV.

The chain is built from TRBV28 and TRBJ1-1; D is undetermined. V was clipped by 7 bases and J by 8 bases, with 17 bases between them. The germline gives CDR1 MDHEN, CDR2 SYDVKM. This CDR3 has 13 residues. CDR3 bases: TGTGCCAGCACCCTGCTCGGGGTATTCGAAGCTTTCTTT. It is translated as CASTLLGVFEAFF.

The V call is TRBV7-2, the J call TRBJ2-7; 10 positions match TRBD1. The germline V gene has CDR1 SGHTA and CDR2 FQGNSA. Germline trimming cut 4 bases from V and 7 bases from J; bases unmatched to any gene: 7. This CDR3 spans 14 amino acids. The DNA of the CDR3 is TGTGCCAGCAGCTCGACAGGGGGCTTTAAGGAGCAGTACTTC. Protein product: CASSSTGGFKEQYF.

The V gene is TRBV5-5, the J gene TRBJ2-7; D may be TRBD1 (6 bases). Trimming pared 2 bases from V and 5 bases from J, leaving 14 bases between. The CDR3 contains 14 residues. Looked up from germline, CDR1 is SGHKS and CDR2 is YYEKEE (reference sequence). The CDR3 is CASSFQGTVDEQYF. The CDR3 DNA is TGTGCCAGCAGCTTCCAGGGGACGGTAGACGAGCAGTACTTC. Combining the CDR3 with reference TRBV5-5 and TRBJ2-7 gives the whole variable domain DAGVTQSPTHLIKTRGQQVTLRCSPISGHKSVSWYQQVLGQGPQFIFQYYEKEERGRGNFPDRFSARQFPNYSSELNVNALLLGDSALYLCASSFQGTVDEQYFGPGTRLTVT.

CDR3 sequence reads: CASSQDRPTTNEKLFF. In DNA form, the CDR3 reads TGTGCCAGCAGTCAAGACAGACCTACAACTAATGAAAAACTGTTTTTT. The chain recombines TRBV5-4 with TRBJ1-4; possibly TRBD1 for D (5 bases). Trimming removed 5 bases at V and 0 bases at J, with 14 bases between. The CDR3 covers 16 residues. Germline loops: CDR1 SGHNT, CDR2 YYREEE (reference sequence). Based on the CDR3 plus reference TRBV5-4 and TRBJ1-4, the full variable domain is ETGVTQSPTHLIKTRGQQVTLRCSSQSGHNTVSWYQQALGQGPQFIFQYYREEENGRGNFPPRFSGLQFPNYSSELNVNALELDDSALYLCASSQDRPTTNEKLFFGSGTQLSVL.

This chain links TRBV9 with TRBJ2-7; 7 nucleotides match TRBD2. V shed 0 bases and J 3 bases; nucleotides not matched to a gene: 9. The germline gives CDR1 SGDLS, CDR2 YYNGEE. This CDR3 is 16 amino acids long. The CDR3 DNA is TGTGCCAGCAGCGTAGGGGGCCAGACTAGCAACTACGAGCAGTACTTC. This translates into CASSVGGQTSNYEQYF. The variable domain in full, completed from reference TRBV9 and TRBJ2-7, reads DSGVTQTPKHLITATGQRVTLRCSPRSGDLSVYWYQQSLDQGLQFLIQYYNGEERAKGNILERFSAQQFPDLHSELNLSSLELGDSALYFCASSVGGQTSNYEQYFGPGTRLTVT.

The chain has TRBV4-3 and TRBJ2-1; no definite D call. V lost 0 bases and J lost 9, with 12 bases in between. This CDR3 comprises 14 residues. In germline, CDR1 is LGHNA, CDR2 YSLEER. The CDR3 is CASSQEVVTLEQFF. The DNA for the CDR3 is TGCGCCAGCAGCCAAGAGGTGGTAACTCTTGAGCAGTTCTTC.

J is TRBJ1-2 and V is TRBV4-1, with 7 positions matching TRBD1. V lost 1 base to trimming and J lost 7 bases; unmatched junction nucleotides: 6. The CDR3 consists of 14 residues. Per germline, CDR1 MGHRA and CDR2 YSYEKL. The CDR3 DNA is TGCGCCAGCAGCCAAGTAGTGCAGGGGGGTGGCTACACCTTC. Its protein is CASSQVVQGGGYTF.

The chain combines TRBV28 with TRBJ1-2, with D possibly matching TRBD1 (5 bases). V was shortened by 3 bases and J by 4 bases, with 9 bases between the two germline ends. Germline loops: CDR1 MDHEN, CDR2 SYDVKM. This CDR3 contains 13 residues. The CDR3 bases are TGTGCCAGCAGTTTTGGGCAGGGCTATGGCTACACCTTC. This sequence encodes CASSFGQGYGYTF.

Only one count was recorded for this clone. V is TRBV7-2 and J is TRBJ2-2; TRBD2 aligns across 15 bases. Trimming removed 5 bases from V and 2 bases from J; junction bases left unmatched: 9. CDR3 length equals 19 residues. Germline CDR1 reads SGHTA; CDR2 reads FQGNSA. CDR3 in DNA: TGTGCCAGCAGCCTGGGTATGGGACTAGCGGGAGGAAACACCGGGGAGCTGTTTTTT. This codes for CASSLGMGLAGGNTGELFF.

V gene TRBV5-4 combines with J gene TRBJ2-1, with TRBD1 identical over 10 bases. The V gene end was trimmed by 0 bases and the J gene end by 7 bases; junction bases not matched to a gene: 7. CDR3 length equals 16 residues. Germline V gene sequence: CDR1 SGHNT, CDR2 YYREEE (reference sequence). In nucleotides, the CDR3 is TGTGCCAGCAGCTTGGGGGCGACAGGGGGCGGTAATGAGCAGTTCTTC. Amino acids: CASSLGATGGGNEQFF.

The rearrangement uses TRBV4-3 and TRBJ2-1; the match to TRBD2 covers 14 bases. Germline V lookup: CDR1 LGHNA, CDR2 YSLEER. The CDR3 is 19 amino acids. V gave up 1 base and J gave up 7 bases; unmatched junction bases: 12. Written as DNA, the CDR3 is TGCGCCAGCAGCCAAGCAACCGGGACTAGCGGGGGTCTGAGGAATGAGCAGTTCTTC. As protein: CASSQATGTSGGLRNEQFF.

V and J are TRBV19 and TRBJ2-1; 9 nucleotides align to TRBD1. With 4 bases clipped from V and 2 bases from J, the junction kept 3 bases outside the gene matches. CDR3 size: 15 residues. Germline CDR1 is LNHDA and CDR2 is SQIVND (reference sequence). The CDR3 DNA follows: TGTGCCAGTAGTAGGGACAGGGCGACCTACAATGAGCAGTTCTTC. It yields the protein CASSRDRATYNEQFF.

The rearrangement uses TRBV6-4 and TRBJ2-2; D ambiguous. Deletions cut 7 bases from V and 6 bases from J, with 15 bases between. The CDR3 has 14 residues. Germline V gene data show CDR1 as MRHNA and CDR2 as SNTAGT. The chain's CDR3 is CASTSDPSAGELFF. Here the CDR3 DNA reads TGTGCCAGCACCTCGGATCCCAGCGCCGGGGAGCTGTTTTTT.

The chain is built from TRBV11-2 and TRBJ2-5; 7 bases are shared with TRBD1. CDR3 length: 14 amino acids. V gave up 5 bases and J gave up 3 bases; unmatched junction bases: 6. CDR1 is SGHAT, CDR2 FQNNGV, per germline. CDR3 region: CASSVGQWKETQYF. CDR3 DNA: TGTGCCAGCAGCGTGGGACAGTGGAAAGAGACCCAGTACTTC.

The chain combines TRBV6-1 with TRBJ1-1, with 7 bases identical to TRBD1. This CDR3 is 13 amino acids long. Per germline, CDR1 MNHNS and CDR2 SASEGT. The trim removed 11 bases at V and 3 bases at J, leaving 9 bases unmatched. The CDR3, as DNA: TGTGCCGGCCAAGGGGGCGCAGACACTGAAGCTTTCTTT. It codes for CAGQGGADTEAFF.

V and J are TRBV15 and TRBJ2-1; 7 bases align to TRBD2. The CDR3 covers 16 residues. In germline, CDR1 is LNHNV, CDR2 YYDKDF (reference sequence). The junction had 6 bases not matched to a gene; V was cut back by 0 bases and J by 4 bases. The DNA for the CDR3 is TGTGCCACCAGCAGAGATCTCCTAGCGGCATACAATGAGCAGTTCTTC. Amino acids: CATSRDLLAAYNEQFF.

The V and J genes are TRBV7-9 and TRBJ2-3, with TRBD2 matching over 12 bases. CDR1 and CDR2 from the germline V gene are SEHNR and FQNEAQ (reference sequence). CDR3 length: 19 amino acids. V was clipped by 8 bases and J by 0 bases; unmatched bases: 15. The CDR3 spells CASPSGASGRGNSTDTQYF. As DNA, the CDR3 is TGTGCCAGCCCCTCTGGGGCTAGCGGGAGGGGGAATAGCACAGATACGCAGTATTTT. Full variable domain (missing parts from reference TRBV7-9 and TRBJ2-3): DTGVSQNPRHKITKRGQNVTFRCDPISEHNRLYWYRQTLGQGPEFLTYFQNEAQLEKSRLLSDRFSAERPKGSFSTLEIQRTEQGDSAMYLCASPSGASGRGNSTDTQYFGPGTRLTVL.

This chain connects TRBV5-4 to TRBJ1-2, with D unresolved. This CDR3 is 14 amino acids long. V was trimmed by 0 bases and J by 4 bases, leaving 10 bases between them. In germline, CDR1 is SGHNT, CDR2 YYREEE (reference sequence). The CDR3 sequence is CASSLAGFGYGYTF. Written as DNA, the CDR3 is TGTGCCAGCAGCTTGGCCGGGTTCGGCTATGGCTACACCTTC.

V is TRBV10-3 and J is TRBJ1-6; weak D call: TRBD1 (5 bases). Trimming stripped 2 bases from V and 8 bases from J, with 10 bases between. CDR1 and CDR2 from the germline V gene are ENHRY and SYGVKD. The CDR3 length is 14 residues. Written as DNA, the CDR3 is TGTGCCATCAGTGAGCCAGGGTCGGATTCACCCCTCCACTTT. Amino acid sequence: CAISEPGSDSPLHF.

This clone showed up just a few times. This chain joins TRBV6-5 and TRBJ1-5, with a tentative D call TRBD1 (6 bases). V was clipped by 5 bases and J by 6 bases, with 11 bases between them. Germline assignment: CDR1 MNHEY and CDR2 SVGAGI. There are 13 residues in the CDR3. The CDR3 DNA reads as TGTGCCAGCAGTGCACAACAGGGTCAGCCCCAGCATTTT. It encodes CASSAQQGQPQHF.

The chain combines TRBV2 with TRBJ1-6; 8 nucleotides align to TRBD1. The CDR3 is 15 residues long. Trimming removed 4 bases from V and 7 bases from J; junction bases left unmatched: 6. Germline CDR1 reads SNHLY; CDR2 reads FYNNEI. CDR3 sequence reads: CASSGQGIQNSPLHF. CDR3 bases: TGTGCCAGCAGTGGACAGGGGATTCAGAATTCACCCCTCCACTTT.

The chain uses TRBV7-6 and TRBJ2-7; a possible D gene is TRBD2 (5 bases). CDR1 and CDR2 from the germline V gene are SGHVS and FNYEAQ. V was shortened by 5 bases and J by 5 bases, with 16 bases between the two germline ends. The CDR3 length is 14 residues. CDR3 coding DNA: TGTGCCAGCAGCCCTAGCAATACCCCCCACGAGCAGTACTTC. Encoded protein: CASSPSNTPHEQYF.

The CDR3 loop reads CASSEDPAQYTEAFF. CDR3 in DNA: TGTGCCAGCAGTGAAGATCCGGCACAGTACACTGAAGCTTTCTTT. The chain employs TRBV6-1 and TRBJ1-1; D not certain. V lost 1 base to trimming and J lost 3 bases, with 12 bases between them. This CDR3 is built from 15 residues. In germline, CDR1 is MNHNS, CDR2 SASEGT.

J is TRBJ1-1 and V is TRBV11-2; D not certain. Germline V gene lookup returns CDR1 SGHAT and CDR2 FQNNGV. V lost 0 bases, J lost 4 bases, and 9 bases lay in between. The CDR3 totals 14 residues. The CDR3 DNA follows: TGTGCCAGCAGCTTAGAATCGGGGATCACTGAAGCTTTCTTT. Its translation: CASSLESGITEAFF. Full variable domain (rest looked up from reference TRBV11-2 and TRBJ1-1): EAGVAQSPRYKIIEKRQSVAFWCNPISGHATLYWYQQILGQGPKLLIQFQNNGVVDDSQLPKDRFSAERLKGVDSTLKIQPAKLEDSAVYLCASSLESGITEAFFGQGTRLTVV.

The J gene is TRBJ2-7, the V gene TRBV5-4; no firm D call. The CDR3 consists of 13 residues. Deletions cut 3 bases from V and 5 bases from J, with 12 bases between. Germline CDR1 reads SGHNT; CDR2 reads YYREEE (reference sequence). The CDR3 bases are TGTGCCAGCAGCTACGGGTTCGGTGACGAGCAGTACTTC. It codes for CASSYGFGDEQYF.